This TCR beta chain derives from a study of CD8+ T cells in alopecia areata. Study-level findings and limits: Clonality in lesional scalp, especially alopecia totalis/universalis, exceeded that of normal scalp.

V was clipped by 4 bases and J by 2 bases, with 10 bases between them. CDR3 length: 15 residues. From germline, CDR1 is SGHRS and CDR2 YFSETQ. Investigators isolated RNA and reverse transcribed it into cDNA to act as the sequencing template. TCRdb keeps only in-frame clones here, not all; method: immunoSEQ multiplex PCR. This table holds hundreds of thousands of clones, 50% to 60% found once. As for this clone: Its antigen remains unidentified.

This TCR derives from a human donor with alopecia areata. Material: CD4+ T cells sorted from blood, obtained at week 0. The chain joins TRBV5-1 to TRBJ2-6; weak D call: TRBD1 (6 bases). The CDR3 sequence is CASSPGQPGANVLTF. The DNA for the CDR3 is TGCGCCAGCAGCCCGGGACAACCTGGGGCCAACGTCCTGACTTTC.